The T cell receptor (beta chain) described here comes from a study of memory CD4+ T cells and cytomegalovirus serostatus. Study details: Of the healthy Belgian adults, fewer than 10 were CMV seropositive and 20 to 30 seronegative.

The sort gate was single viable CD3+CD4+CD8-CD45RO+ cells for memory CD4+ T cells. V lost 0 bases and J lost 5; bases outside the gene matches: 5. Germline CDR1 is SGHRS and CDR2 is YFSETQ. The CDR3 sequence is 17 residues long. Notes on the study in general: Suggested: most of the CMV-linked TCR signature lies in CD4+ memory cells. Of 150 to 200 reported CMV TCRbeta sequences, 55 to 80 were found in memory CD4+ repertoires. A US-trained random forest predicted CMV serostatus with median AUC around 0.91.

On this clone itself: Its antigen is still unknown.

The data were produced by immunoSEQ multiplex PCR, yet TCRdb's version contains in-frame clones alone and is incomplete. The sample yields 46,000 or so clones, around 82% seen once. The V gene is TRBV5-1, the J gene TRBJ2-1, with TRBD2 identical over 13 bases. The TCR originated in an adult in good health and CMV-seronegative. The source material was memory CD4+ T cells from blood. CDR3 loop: CASSLGTSGGANNEQFF. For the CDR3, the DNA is TGCGCCAGCAGCTTGGGTACTAGCGGGGGGGCCAACAATGAGCAGTTCTTC. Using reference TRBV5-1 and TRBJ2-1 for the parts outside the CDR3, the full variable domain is KAGVTQTPRYLIKTRGQQVTLSCSPISGHRSVSWYQQTPGQGLQFLFEYFSETQRNKGNFPGRFSGRQFSNSRSEMNVSTLELGDSALYLCASSLGTSGGANNEQFFGPGTRLTVL.